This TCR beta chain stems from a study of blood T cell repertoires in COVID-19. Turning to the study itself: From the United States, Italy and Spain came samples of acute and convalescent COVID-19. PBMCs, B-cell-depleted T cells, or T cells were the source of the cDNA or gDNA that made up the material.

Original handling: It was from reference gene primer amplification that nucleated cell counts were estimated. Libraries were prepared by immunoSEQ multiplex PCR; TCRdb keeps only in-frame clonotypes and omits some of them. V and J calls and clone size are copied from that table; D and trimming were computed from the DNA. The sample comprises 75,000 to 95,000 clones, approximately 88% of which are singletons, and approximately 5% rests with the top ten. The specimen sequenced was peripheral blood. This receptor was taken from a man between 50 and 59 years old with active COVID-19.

CDR3 bases: TGTGCCAGCAGCACTACAGGGGGCGCAAATACGCAGTATTTT. This gives the protein CASSTTGGANTQYF. The genes are TRBV7-2 and TRBJ2-3; the match to TRBD1 covers 9 bases. V lost 5 bases, J lost 7 bases, and 7 bases stayed unmatched. CDR3 length: 14 amino acids. Germline V gene data show CDR1 as SGHTA and CDR2 as FQGNSA.